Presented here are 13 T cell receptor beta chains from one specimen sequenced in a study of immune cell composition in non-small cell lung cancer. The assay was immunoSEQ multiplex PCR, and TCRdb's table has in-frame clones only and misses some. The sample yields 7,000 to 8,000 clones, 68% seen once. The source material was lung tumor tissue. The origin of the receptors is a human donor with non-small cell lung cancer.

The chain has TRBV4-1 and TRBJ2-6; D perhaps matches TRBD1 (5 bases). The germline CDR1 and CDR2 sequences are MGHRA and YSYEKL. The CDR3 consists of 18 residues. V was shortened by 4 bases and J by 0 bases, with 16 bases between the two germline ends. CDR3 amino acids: CASSLGVGRNSGANVLTF. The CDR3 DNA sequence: TGCGCCAGCAGCCTTGGGGTGGGGCGGAACTCTGGGGCCAACGTCCTGACTTTC.

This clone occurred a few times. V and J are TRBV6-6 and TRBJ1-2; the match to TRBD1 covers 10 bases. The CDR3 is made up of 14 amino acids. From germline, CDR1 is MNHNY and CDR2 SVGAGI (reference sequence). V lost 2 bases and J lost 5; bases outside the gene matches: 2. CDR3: CASSYRTGGYGYTF. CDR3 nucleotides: TGTGCCAGCAGTTACCGGACAGGGGGATATGGCTACACCTTC.

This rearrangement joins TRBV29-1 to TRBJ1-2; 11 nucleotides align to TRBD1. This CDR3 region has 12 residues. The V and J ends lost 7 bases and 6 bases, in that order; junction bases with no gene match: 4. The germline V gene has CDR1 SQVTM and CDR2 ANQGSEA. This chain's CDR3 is CSGRTGGDGYTF. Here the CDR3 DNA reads TGCAGCGGTCGGACAGGGGGCGATGGCTACACCTTC.

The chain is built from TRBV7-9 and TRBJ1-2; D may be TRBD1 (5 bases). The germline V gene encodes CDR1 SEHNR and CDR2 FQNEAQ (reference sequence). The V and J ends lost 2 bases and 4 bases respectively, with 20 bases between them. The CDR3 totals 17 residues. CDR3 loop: CASSLFADDRKGYGYTF. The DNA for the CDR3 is TGTGCCAGCAGCTTATTCGCCGACGACAGAAAAGGCTATGGCTACACCTTC.

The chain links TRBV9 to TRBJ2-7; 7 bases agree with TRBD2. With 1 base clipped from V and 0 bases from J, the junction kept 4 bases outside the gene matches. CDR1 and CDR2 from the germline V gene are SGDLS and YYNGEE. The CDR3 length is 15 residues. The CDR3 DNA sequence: TGTGCCAGCAGCGTAACGGCTAGCGGCTCCTACGAGCAGTACTTC. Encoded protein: CASSVTASGSYEQYF. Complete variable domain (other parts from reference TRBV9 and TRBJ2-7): DSGVTQTPKHLITATGQRVTLRCSPRSGDLSVYWYQQSLDQGLQFLIQYYNGEERAKGNILERFSAQQFPDLHSELNLSSLELGDSALYFCASSVTASGSYEQYFGPGTRLTVT.

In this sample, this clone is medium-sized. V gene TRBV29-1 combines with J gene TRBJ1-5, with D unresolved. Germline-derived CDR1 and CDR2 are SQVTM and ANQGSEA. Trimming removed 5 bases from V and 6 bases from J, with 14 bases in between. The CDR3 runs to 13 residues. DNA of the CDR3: TGCAGCGTTAGCACCGCATCGGGTCAGCCCCAGCATTTT. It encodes CSVSTASGQPQHF.

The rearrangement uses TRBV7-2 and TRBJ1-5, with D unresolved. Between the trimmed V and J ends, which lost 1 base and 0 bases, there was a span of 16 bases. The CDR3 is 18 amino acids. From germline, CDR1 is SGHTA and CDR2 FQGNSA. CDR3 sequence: CASSLEAAGENSNQPQHF. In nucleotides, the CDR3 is TGTGCCAGCAGCTTAGAAGCGGCAGGTGAGAATAGCAATCAGCCCCAGCATTTT.

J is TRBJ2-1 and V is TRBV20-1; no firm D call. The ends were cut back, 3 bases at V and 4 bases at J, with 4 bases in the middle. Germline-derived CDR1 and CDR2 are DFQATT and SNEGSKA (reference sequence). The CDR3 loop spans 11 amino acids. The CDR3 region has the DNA TGCAGTGCTAGCTTTTACAATGAGCAGTTCTTC. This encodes CSASFYNEQFF.

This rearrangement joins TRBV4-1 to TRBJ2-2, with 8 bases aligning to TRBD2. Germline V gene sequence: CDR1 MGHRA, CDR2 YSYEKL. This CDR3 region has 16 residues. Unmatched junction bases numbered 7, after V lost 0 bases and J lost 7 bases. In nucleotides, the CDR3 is TGCGCCAGCAGCCAAGAGGCGGGAGGTACACACGGGGAGCTGTTTTTT. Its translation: CASSQEAGGTHGELFF.

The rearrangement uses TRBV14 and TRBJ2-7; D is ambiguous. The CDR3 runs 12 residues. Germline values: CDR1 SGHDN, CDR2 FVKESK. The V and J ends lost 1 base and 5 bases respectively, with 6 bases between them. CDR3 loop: CASSQVFDEQYF. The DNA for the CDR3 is TGTGCCAGCAGCCAAGTTTTCGACGAGCAGTACTTC.

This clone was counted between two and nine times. The CDR3 DNA follows: TGCGCCAGCAGCTTGAATGCAGGTGAAGCTTTCTTT. Amino acid sequence: CASSLNAGEAFF. The chain links TRBV5-1 to TRBJ1-1; D remains unclear. CDR3 size: 12 residues. Trimming took 1 base from V and 7 from J, leaving 8 bases between them. From germline, CDR1 is SGHRS and CDR2 YFSETQ.

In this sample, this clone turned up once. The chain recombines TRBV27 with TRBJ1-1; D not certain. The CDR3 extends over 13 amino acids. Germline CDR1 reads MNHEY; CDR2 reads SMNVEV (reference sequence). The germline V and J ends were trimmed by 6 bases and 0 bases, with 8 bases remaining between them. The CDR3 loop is CASRAVMNTEAFF. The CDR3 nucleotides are TGTGCCAGCAGGGCAGTAATGAACACTGAAGCTTTCTTT.

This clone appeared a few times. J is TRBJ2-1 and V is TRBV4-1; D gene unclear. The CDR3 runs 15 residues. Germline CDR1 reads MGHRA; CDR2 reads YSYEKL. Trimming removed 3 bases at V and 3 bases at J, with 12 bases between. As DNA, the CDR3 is TGCGCCAGCAGCCAGCCGGCAAGCGACTACAATGAGCAGTTCTTC. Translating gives CASSQPASDYNEQFF.